This T cell receptor beta chain appears in the sequencing data of a study of blood T cells in healthy people across ages. The use of a sample-barcoded 5' primer and a J-beta primer mix characterized a second PCR of about 7 to 12 cycles. TCRdb ran MiXCR on the 5' RACE reads and lists one entry per CDR3 protein. The sample has fewer than 650,000 distinct CDR3 sequences, over 25% seen once. The CDR3 loop spans 14 amino acids. V was trimmed by 5 bases and J by 5 bases, leaving 16 bases between them. Germline values: CDR1 LGHDT, CDR2 YNNKEL (reference sequence). This clonotype was recorded a few times. Separately, the same data were catalogued under a study of T cells of mothers and their children.

Sequencing used blood. The source is a boy between 2 and 10 years old in good health. This chain connects TRBV3-1 to TRBJ2-7; the D gene is possibly TRBD2 (5 bases). The CDR3 DNA sequence: TGTGCCAGCAGCGGTAGCGCCAGAGGCCACGAGCAGTACTTC. This translates into CASSGSARGHEQYF.